The 10 T cell receptor beta chains below were found in one sample sequenced in a study of neurological immune-mediated disorders (dated by TCRdb to about 2019). The method behind the library was 5' RACE. Sequencing was carried out with an Illumina HiSeq 2500. Using fastp trimming at Q25 and MiXCR clonotype assembly, TCRdb reanalyzed the public sequencing data and kept in-frame beta chains. Here each entry gathers all rows of one CDR3 protein and keeps the most common genes and DNA. The sample yields under 80,000 distinct CDR3 sequences; about 14% were counted once. The ten top clones hold about 6.8% of the sample. Material: PBMCs. Receptor source: a woman in her forties or fifties in good health.

In this sample, this clonotype turned up many times. The chain employs TRBV5-4 and TRBJ2-6; a possible D gene is TRBD1 (5 bases). This CDR3 spans 17 amino acids. Germline values: CDR1 SGHNT, CDR2 YYREEE (reference sequence). The V end was cut by 0 bases, the J end by 1 base, with 11 bases between. CDR3 amino acids: CASSLGGALSGANVLTF. CDR3 nucleotide sequence: TGTGCCAGCAGCTTGGGTGGGGCATTATCTGGGGCCAACGTCCTGACTTTC.

This clonotype was seen many times. The V and J genes are TRBV6-1 and TRBJ1-1; no clear D gene. The CDR3 spans 13 residues. The germline V gene encodes CDR1 MNHNS and CDR2 SASEGT. Trimming removed 3 bases from V and 4 bases from J, with 9 bases in between. The CDR3 protein is CASSDPWATEAFF. The CDR3 bases are TGTGCCAGCAGTGATCCATGGGCCACTGAAGCTTTCTTT.

As concerns this clonotype: At one boundary the junction diverges from the germline segment, which might be a read error. This sequence joins TRBV28 and TRBJ1-2, with D maybe TRBD1 (5 bases). Per the germline V gene, CDR1 is MDHEN and CDR2 is SYDVKM. This CDR3 has 15 amino acids. CDR3 nucleotide sequence: TGTGACAGCAGTCTCGTCCAGGGTATGGGCTATGGCTACACCTTC. The encoded protein is CDSSLVQGMGYGYTF.

With regard to this clonotype: This is likely a read error, given that the CDR3 carries no conserved phenylalanine or tryptophan at its end. V is TRBV20-1 and J is TRBJ2-4; 11 bases are shared with TRBD2. Germline loops: CDR1 DFQATT, CDR2 SNEGSKA (reference sequence). The CDR3 is 17 residues long. V lost 2 bases, J lost 0 bases, and 6 bases stayed unmatched. This CDR3 reads CSARIGLAGPAKNIQYL. The CDR3 DNA reads as TGCAGTGCTAGAATAGGACTAGCGGGCCCAGCCAAAAACATTCAGTACCTC.

This clonotype was seen at least ten times. The chain is built from TRBV2 and TRBJ1-4; D not resolved. The length of the CDR3 is 12 residues. The germline gives CDR1 SNHLY, CDR2 FYNNEI. The ends were cut back, 9 bases at V and 5 bases at J, with 10 bases in the middle. Here the CDR3 reads CASAPQNEKLFF. CDR3 bases: TGTGCCAGTGCCCCCCAGAATGAAAAACTGTTTTTT.

This clonotype was detected many times. As DNA, the CDR3 is TGTGCCAGCAGCCCTTTGGGGACTTCGGTTGAGGGAAAACTGTTTTTT. Protein sequence: CASSPLGTSVEGKLFF. This chain joins TRBV7-6 and TRBJ1-4; D is perhaps TRBD1 (5 bases). This CDR3 spans 16 amino acids. CDR1 SGHVS and CDR2 FNYEAQ come from the germline V gene. Trimming took 5 bases from V and 10 from J, leaving 23 bases between them.

In this sample, this clonotype turned up many times. The chain uses TRBV7-2 and TRBJ2-5, with 7 nucleotides matching TRBD1. The CDR3 consists of 15 residues. The V and J ends lost 5 bases and 7 bases, in that order; junction bases with no gene match: 13. CDR1 and CDR2 from the germline V gene are SGHTA and FQGNSA. The CDR3 here is CASSQYTGVEGTQYF. As DNA, the CDR3 is TGTGCCAGCAGCCAATATACAGGGGTAGAAGGGACCCAGTACTTC.

This clonotype occurred many times. V usage is TRBV20-1 and J usage is TRBJ1-1; D is uncertain. The CDR3 length is 12 residues. The V and J ends lost 6 bases and 3 bases respectively, with 11 bases between them. Germline CDR1 reads DFQATT; CDR2 reads SNEGSKA (reference sequence). This CDR3 reads CSALDGDTEAFF. The CDR3 DNA sequence: TGCAGTGCCCTAGACGGAGACACTGAAGCTTTCTTT.

In the case of this clonotype: It may be a read error: a sequence one base away is much more abundant. The J gene is TRBJ2-7, the V gene TRBV12-3 or TRBV12-4; D might be TRBD2 (5 bases). CDR3 length equals 15 residues. With 4 bases removed from V and 6 bases from J, the gap between germline ends came to 19 bases. The CDR3 DNA follows: TGTGCCAGCAGTTCCCCGAGTAGCGTGAGGCCCGAGCAGTACTTC. Translated: CASSSPSSVRPEQYF.

By proportion, this clonotype is medium-sized. CDR3 sequence reads: CASSFGSNTEAFF. The CDR3, as DNA: TGTGCCAGCAGCTTTGGCTCGAACACTGAAGCTTTCTTT. The chain has TRBV5-5 and TRBJ1-1; no firm D call. Per germline, CDR1 SGHKS and CDR2 YYEKEE (reference sequence). The V end was cut by 2 bases, the J end by 1 base, with 6 bases between. The CDR3 has 13 amino acids. The full variable domain, with the rest looked up from reference TRBV5-5 and TRBJ1-1, is DAGVTQSPTHLIKTRGQQVTLRCSPISGHKSVSWYQQVLGQGPQFIFQYYEKEERGRGNFPDRFSARQFPNYSSELNVNALLLGDSALYLCASSFGSNTEAFFGQGTRLTVV.